These 9 T cell receptor beta chains came from one sample sequenced in a study of cytomegalovirus exposure and HLA in healthy donors. The PCR had 60 Vbeta and 13 Jbeta primers. Sequenced by immunoSEQ multiplex PCR; TCRdb stores in-frame clones only, minus some. The sample yields 50,000 to 70,000 clones, 60% to 65% seen once. Sequences were obtained from PBMCs. These receptors originate from a man aged 25-45 years in good health and CMV-seronegative.

This clone was recorded a few times. V and J are TRBV6-5 and TRBJ2-7; 9 nucleotides line up with TRBD1. The CDR3 is 14 amino acids. V lost 2 bases, J lost 2 bases, and 1 base stayed unmatched. Germline-derived CDR1 and CDR2 are MNHEY and SVGAGI. In DNA form, the CDR3 reads TGTGCCAGCAGTTACCGACAGGGGGCCTACGAGCAGTACTTC. Its translation is CASSYRQGAYEQYF.

The chain uses TRBV11-2 and TRBJ1-1; D may be TRBD1 (5 bases). V was pared by 5 bases and J by 0 bases, with 13 bases between. This CDR3 is built from 15 residues. The germline gives CDR1 SGHAT, CDR2 FQNNGV. The CDR3 protein is CASSPVGGVNTEAFF. The CDR3 region has the DNA TGTGCCAGCAGCCCGGTGGGGGGGGTGAACACTGAAGCTTTCTTT.

The chain combines TRBV29-1 with TRBJ2-3, with 14 bases identical to TRBD2. V lost 2 bases, J lost 0 bases, and 4 bases stayed unmatched. Looked up from germline, CDR1 is SQVTM and CDR2 is ANQGSEA. The CDR3 consists of 17 residues. The DNA for the CDR3 is TGCAGCGTTGAACGACTAGCGGGGGGGCAGAGCACAGATACGCAGTATTTT. Translated, it gives CSVERLAGGQSTDTQYF.

This clone was found a few times. The J gene is TRBJ1-4, the V gene TRBV6-5, with D possibly being TRBD1 (5 bases). Deletions cut 0 bases from V and 10 bases from J, with 9 bases between. The CDR3 has 13 amino acids. CDR1 and CDR2 from the germline V gene are MNHEY and SVGAGI. The DNA for the CDR3 is TGTGCCAGCAGTTACTCCGGGGGGGGAAAACTGTTTTTT. This sequence encodes CASSYSGGGKLFF.

The chain couples TRBV14 to TRBJ1-6; D is unclear. Germline lookup yields CDR1 SGHDN and CDR2 FVKESK. This CDR3 comprises 14 residues. Between the trimmed V and J ends, which lost 1 base and 7 bases, there was a span of 8 bases. The CDR3: CASSQGLRNSPLHF. CDR3 nucleotides: TGTGCCAGCAGCCAAGGACTTCGGAATTCACCCCTCCACTTT. The whole variable domain, filled in from reference TRBV14 and TRBJ1-6, reads EAGVTQFPSHSVIEKGQTVTLRCDPISGHDNLYWYRRVMGKEIKFLLHFVKESKQDESGMPNNRFLAERTGGTYSTLKVQPAELEDSGVYFCASSQGLRNSPLHFGNGTRLTVT.

This clone has just a few counts. The rearrangement links TRBV5-1 to TRBJ1-1; 9 bases fit TRBD1. After removal of 2 bases from V and 3 bases from J, the junction contained 2 bases not matched to a gene. This CDR3 is built from 14 residues. CDR1 and CDR2 (germline): SGHRS, YFSETQ. CDR3 residues: CASSFDRGDTEAFF. CDR3 nucleotide sequence: TGCGCCAGCAGCTTTGACAGGGGGGACACTGAAGCTTTCTTT.

J is TRBJ2-7 and V is TRBV5-1; 9 bases fit TRBD1. Germline V lookup: CDR1 SGHRS, CDR2 YFSETQ. V dropped 1 base and J dropped 0; count of bases not matched to a gene: 5. The CDR3 is 16 residues long. In DNA form, the CDR3 reads TGCGCCAGCAGCTTGCTCGCGGGACAGGGCTCCTACGAGCAGTACTTC. It translates to CASSLLAGQGSYEQYF.

This clone turned up a few times. The chain combines TRBV11-3 with TRBJ1-6; D call uncertain. The CDR3 length is 11 residues. CDR1 and CDR2 from the germline V gene are SGHNT and YENEEA. V was cut by 7 bases and J by 10 bases, with 8 bases left in between. In DNA, the CDR3 is TGTGCCAGCAAAGCCAGGTCACCCCTCCACTTT. It encodes CASKARSPLHF. The entire variable domain, with the rest obtained from reference TRBV11-3 and TRBJ1-6, is as follows: EAGVVQSPRYKIIEKKQPVAFWCNPISGHNTLYWYLQNLGQGPELLIRYENEEAVDDSQLPKDRFSAERLKGVDSTLKIQPAELGDSAVYLCASKARSPLHFGNGTRLTVT.

This chain joins TRBV6-5 and TRBJ2-7; 9 bases line up with TRBD2. The V and J ends lost 2 bases and 13 bases, in that order; junction bases with no gene match: 9. Looked up from germline, CDR1 is MNHEY and CDR2 is SVGAGI. The length of the CDR3 is 13 residues. The CDR3, as DNA: TGTGCCAGCAGTTACGGCGGGGGGGCACTCGCCTACTTC. This codes for CASSYGGGALAYF.